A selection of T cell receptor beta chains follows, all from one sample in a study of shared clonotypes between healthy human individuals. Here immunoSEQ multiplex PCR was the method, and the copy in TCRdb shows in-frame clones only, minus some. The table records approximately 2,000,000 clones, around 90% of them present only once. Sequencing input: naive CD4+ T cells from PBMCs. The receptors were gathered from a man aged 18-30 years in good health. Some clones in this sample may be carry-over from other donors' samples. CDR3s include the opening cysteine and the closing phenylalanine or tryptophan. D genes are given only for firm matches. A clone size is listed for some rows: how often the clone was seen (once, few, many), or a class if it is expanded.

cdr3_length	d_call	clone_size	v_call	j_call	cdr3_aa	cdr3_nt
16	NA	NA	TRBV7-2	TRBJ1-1	CASSLDPHVGLQGAFF	TGTGCCAGCAGCTTAGACCCACATGTGGGGCTCCAGGGAGCTTTCTTT
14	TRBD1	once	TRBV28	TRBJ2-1	CASSGQGFYNEQFF	TGTGCCAGCAGTGGACAGGGCTTTTACAATGAGCAGTTCTTC
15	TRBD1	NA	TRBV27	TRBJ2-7	CASSSTGTEPYEQYF	TGTGCCAGCAGTTCCACCGGGACAGAGCCCTACGAGCAGTACTTC
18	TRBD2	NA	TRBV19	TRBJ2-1	CASSMGLAGVSGYNEQFF	TGTGCCAGTAGTATGGGACTAGCGGGAGTTAGTGGCTACAATGAGCAGTTCTTC
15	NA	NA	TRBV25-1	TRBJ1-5	CASSERGNSNQPQHF	TGTGCCAGCAGTGAGCGGGGGAACAGCAATCAGCCCCAGCATTTT
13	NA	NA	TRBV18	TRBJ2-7	CASSPTQDYEQYF	TGTGCCAGCTCACCCACACAGGACTACGAGCAGTACTTC
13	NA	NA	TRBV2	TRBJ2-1	CASSEQGYNEQFF	TGTGCCAGCAGTGAACAGGGATACAATGAGCAGTTCTTC
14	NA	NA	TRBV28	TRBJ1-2	CASSSLDRVYGYTF	TGTGCCAGCAGTTCCTTAGACAGAGTCTATGGCTACACCTTC
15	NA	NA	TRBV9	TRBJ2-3	CASSARGDITDTQYF	TGTGCCAGCAGCGCCAGGGGTGATATCACAGATACGCAGTATTTT
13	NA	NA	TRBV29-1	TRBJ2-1	CSYSRVAYNEQFF	TGCAGCTACAGCAGGGTTGCCTACAATGAGCAGTTCTTC
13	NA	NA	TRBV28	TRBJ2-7	CASSWSRADEQYF	TGTGCCAGCAGTTGGAGCAGGGCCGACGAGCAGTACTTC
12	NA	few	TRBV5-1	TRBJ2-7	CASTGRRGEQYF	TGCGCCAGCACTGGACGACGGGGGGAGCAGTACTTC
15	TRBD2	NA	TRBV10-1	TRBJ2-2	CASSKTSSGAGELFF	TGCGCCAGCAGCAAGACTAGCAGTGGAGCCGGGGAGCTGTTTTTT
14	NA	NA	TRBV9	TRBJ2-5	CASSAASRVETQYF	TGTGCCAGCAGCGCCGCCTCGAGGGTGGAGACCCAGTACTTC
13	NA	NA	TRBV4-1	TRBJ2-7	CASSQRTDYEQYF	TGCGCCAGCAGCCAACGGACAGATTACGAGCAGTACTTC
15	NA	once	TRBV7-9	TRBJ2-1	CASSLFWGPYNEQFF	TGTGCCAGCAGCTTATTCTGGGGTCCCTACAATGAGCAGTTCTTC
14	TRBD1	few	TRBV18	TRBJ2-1	CASSPGTGDNEQFF	TGTGCCAGCTCACCCGGGACAGGGGACAATGAGCAGTTCTTC
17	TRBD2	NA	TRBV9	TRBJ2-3	CASSSLGLAGEADTQYF	TGTGCCAGCAGTTCCTTAGGACTAGCGGGAGAAGCGGATACGCAGTATTTT
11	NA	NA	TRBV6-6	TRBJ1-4	CASGEGEKLFF	TGTGCCAGCGGGGAGGGAGAAAAACTGTTTTTT
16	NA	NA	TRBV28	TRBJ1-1	CASSLSMRGFYTEAFF	TGTGCCAGCAGTTTATCGATGAGGGGGTTTTACACTGAAGCTTTCTTT
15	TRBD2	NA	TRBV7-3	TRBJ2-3	CASSFTGGLTDTQYF	TGTGCCAGCAGCTTCACGGGAGGGCTGACAGATACGCAGTATTTT
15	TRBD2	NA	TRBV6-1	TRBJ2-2	CASSGLAGNTGELFF	TGTGCCAGCAGTGGGCTAGCGGGGAACACCGGGGAGCTGTTTTTT
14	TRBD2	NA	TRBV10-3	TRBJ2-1	CASTGTSGNNEQFF	TGTGCCAGTACCGGGACTAGCGGAAACAATGAGCAGTTCTTC
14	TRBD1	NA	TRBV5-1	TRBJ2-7	CASRGQGTSYEQYF	TGCGCCAGCAGGGGACAGGGTACCTCCTACGAGCAGTACTTC
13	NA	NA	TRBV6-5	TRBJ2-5	CATGDEAGETQYF	TGTGCCACCGGGGACGAGGCAGGAGAGACCCAGTACTTC
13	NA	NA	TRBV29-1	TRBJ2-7	CSVEGPPGLTPYF	TGCAGCGTTGAGGGCCCCCCCGGCCTAACACCGTACTTC
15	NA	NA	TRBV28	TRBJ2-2	CASTPAGPNTGELFF	TGTGCCAGCACCCCGGCGGGGCCGAACACCGGGGAGCTGTTTTTT
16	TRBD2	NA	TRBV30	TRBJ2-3	CAWSVGLAVGTDTQYF	TGTGCCTGGAGTGTGGGACTAGCAGTGGGGACAGATACGCAGTATTTT
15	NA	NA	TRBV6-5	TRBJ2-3	CASSYSGGAGDTQYF	TGTGCCAGCAGTTACTCTGGGGGGGCGGGAGATACGCAGTATTTT
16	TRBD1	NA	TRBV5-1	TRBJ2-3	CASSPAGGSGGHTQYF	TGCGCCAGCAGCCCGGCTGGGGGCTCAGGGGGTCATACGCAGTATTTT
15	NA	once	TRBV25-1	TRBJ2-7	CASSPHGGSGYEQYF	TGTGCCAGCAGCCCACATGGGGGGTCTGGCTACGAGCAGTACTTC
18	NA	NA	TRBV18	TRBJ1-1	CASSPLRRGGGMNTEAFF	TGTGCCAGCTCACCCCTTCGGCGGGGGGGCGGGATGAACACTGAAGCTTTCTTT
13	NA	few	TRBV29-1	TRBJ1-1	CSVDSGLNTEAFF	TGCAGCGTTGATAGTGGTCTGAACACTGAAGCTTTCTTT
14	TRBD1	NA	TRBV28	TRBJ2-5	CASSSTGPQETQYF	TGTGCCAGCTCCTCGACAGGGCCCCAAGAGACCCAGTACTTC
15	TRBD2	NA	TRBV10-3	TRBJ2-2	CAIRISGTLTGELFF	TGTGCCATCAGGATTAGCGGGACGCTCACCGGGGAGCTGTTTTTT
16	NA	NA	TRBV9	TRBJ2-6	CASSATIGSGANVLTF	TGTGCCAGCAGCGCCACGATCGGCTCTGGGGCCAACGTCCTGACTTTC
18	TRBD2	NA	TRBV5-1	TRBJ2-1	CASSRPGTSGSSYNEQFF	TGCGCCAGCAGCCGTCCCGGGACTAGCGGGAGCTCCTACAATGAGCAGTTCTTC
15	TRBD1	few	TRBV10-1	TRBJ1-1	CASRGEGAKNTEAFF	TGCGCCAGCCGGGGGGAGGGGGCGAAGAACACTGAAGCTTTCTTT
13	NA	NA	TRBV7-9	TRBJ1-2	CASSLMGDYGYTF	TGTGCCAGCAGCTTAATGGGGGACTATGGCTACACCTTC
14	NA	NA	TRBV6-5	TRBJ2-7	CASSYTGPQGEQYF	TGTGCCAGCAGTTACACGGGACCCCAGGGCGAGCAGTACTTC
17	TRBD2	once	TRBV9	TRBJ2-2	CASSPSLLAGNTGELFF	TGTGCCAGCAGCCCCTCACTACTAGCGGGAAACACCGGGGAGCTGTTTTTT
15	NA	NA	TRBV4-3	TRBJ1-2	CASSLDPTPGYGYTF	TGCGCCAGCAGCCTCGACCCTACCCCGGGCTATGGCTACACCTTC
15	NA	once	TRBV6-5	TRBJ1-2	CASSQTPRPMDGYTF	TGTGCCAGCAGTCAAACCCCAAGACCCATGGACGGCTACACCTTC
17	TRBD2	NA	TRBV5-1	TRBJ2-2	CASGSSSGRVNTGELFF	TGCGCCAGCGGATCCTCTAGCGGGAGGGTTAACACCGGGGAGCTGTTTTTT
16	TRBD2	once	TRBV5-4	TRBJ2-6	CASSLDGGSGANVLTF	TGTGCCAGCAGCTTGGACGGGGGGTCTGGGGCCAACGTCCTGACTTTC
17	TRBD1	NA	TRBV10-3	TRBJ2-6	CAIRRQGTGSGANVLTF	TGTGCCATCAGGAGACAGGGTACCGGCTCTGGGGCCAACGTCCTGACTTTC
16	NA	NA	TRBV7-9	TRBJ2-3	CASSRPGATFTDTQYF	TGTGCCAGCAGCCGACCTGGAGCTACCTTCACAGATACGCAGTATTTT
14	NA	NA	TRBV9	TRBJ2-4	CASSVGQNQNIQYF	TGTGCCAGCAGCGTAGGACAGAACCAAAACATTCAGTACTTC
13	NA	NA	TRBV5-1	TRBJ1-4	CASSLGENEKLFF	TGCGCCAGCAGCTTGGGCGAAAATGAAAAACTGTTTTTT
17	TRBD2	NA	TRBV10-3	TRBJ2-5	CAISESLLAGGQETQYF	TGTGCCATCAGTGAGTCGCTTTTAGCGGGAGGGCAGGAGACCCAGTACTTC
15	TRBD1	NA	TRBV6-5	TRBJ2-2	CASRRGQGRTGELFF	TGTGCCAGCAGGAGGGGACAGGGACGCACCGGGGAGCTGTTTTTT
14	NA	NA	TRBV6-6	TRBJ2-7	CASSYVLLGDEQYF	TGTGCCAGCAGTTATGTTTTGTTAGGCGACGAGCAGTACTTC
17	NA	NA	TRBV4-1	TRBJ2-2	CASSQDERRAGTGELFF	TGCGCCAGCAGCCAAGATGAGAGGAGGGCCGGCACCGGGGAGCTGTTTTTT
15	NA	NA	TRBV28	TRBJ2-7	CASSEAGTAGNEQYF	TGTGCCAGCAGTGAAGCCGGGACGGCGGGTAACGAGCAGTACTTC
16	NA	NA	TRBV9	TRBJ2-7	CASSPRGRAPASEQYF	TGTGCCAGCAGCCCACGCGGGCGGGCCCCCGCCAGCGAGCAGTACTTC
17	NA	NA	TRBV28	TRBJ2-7	CASSTPPLDGRINEQYF	TGTGCCAGCAGCACCCCTCCACTCGATGGGAGGATAAACGAGCAGTACTTC
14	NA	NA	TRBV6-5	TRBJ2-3	CASSYSLTTDTQYF	TGTGCCAGCAGTTACTCTTTAACCACAGATACGCAGTATTTT